These 15 T cell receptor beta chains came from one sample sequenced in a study of PD-L1 blockade in urothelial cancer (dated by TCRdb to between 2016 and 2019). Receptor libraries were prepared by the immunoSEQ multiplex PCR assay. In TCRdb, the immuneACCESS table is reduced to in-frame sequences with V and J assigned. These tables do not hold every clone; where another copy was compared, an unresolved V gene accounts for under half, and the others remain unexplained. The sample table records tens of thousands of clones; more than 75% of these occur just once. The leading ten clones occupy more than 3% of the sample. The input for sequencing was PBMCs, taken around atezolizumab (anti-PD-L1) treatment. The receptors originated from a man aged 50 or older with urothelial cancer.

The chain is built from TRBV27 and TRBJ2-1; 9 nucleotides match TRBD1. The CDR3 covers 17 residues. Germline V gene data show CDR1 as MNHEY and CDR2 as SMNVEV (reference sequence). Trimming removed 5 bases from V and 7 bases from J; junction bases left unmatched: 15. CDR3 nucleotides: TGTGCCAGCAGTCCCCTCGGCGAGGGACAGGGAAGGAATGAGCAGTTCTTC. It encodes CASSPLGEGQGRNEQFF.

The chain joins TRBV6-1 to TRBJ2-3, with 10 bases that match TRBD1. The CDR3 has 15 residues. Per germline, CDR1 MNHNS and CDR2 SASEGT. The J segment lost 4 bases and the V segment lost 5 bases, leaving 6 bases of the junction unmatched. The CDR3, as DNA: TGTGCCAGCAGTTCCGGGACAGGGGTCCCAGATACGCAGTATTTT. Amino acid sequence: CASSSGTGVPDTQYF.

The rearrangement joins TRBV11-3 to TRBJ2-5; D unresolved. Trimming shortened V by 0 bases and J by 5 bases, and 4 bases separated the two germline ends. Germline V gene lookup returns CDR1 SGHNT and CDR2 YENEEA. The CDR3 length is 12 residues. The CDR3 protein is CASSLDSETQYF. The CDR3 DNA is TGTGCCAGCAGCTTAGATAGCGAGACCCAGTACTTC. Full variable domain (rest looked up from reference TRBV11-3 and TRBJ2-5): EAGVVQSPRYKIIEKKQPVAFWCNPISGHNTLYWYLQNLGQGPELLIRYENEEAVDDSQLPKDRFSAERLKGVDSTLKIQPAELGDSAVYLCASSLDSETQYFGPGTRLLVL.

This chain uses TRBV5-1 with TRBJ2-1; 8 bases line up with TRBD2. The ends lost 7 bases at V and 1 base at J; junction bases unmatched: 1. Germline values: CDR1 SGHRS, CDR2 YFSETQ. The CDR3 extends over 13 amino acids. For the CDR3, the DNA is TGCGCCAGCCGGGAGGGATCCTACAATGAGCAGTTCTTC. Protein sequence: CASREGSYNEQFF.

The chain combines TRBV18 with TRBJ1-2; D uncertain. V gave up 1 base and J gave up 1 base, with 10 bases separating them. The CDR3 is 15 residues long. Per the germline V gene, CDR1 is KGHSH and CDR2 is LQKENI. In DNA, the CDR3 is TGTGCCAGCTCACCACTGGGAGACATTAACTATGGCTACACCTTC. It translates to CASSPLGDINYGYTF.

V usage is TRBV4-1 and J usage is TRBJ2-7; 7 bases are a match to TRBD1. V shed 3 bases, J shed 1 base, and the junction held 6 bases outside the gene matches. The CDR3 sequence is 15 residues long. Looked up from germline, CDR1 is MGHRA and CDR2 is YSYEKL. The CDR3 DNA reads as TGCGCCAGCAGCCACGGGACAGCCAATTCCTACGAGCAGTACTTC. This gives the protein CASSHGTANSYEQYF.

The V gene is TRBV10-1, the J gene TRBJ2-1; D is possibly TRBD1 (6 bases). Germline-derived CDR1 and CDR2 are WNHNN and SYGVQD (reference sequence). V was trimmed by 3 bases and J by 6 bases, leaving 24 bases between them. The CDR3 spans 18 residues. The CDR3 coding sequence is TGCGCCAGCAGTGACTTAGCGTACGGACAGCTTCCCTCCAATGAGCAGTTCTTC. This sequence encodes CASSDLAYGQLPSNEQFF.

This sequence joins TRBV11-2 and TRBJ2-1, with a weak D call TRBD2 (6 bases). With 8 bases removed from V and 0 bases from J, the gap between germline ends came to 11 bases. The germline CDR1 and CDR2 sequences are SGHAT and FQNNGV. The CDR3 consists of 14 residues. CDR3 DNA sequence: TGTGCCAGCCTGCGGGAACCCTCCTACAATGAGCAGTTCTTC. It codes for CASLREPSYNEQFF.

V usage is TRBV5-4 and J usage is TRBJ2-5; 7 nucleotides line up with TRBD2. V lost 2 bases to trimming and J lost 4 bases; unmatched junction nucleotides: 11. Germline loops: CDR1 SGHNT, CDR2 YYREEE (reference sequence). This CDR3 is built from 16 residues. The CDR3 coding sequence is TGTGCCAGCAGCTTATCGGGGAGGGGCGATAGAGAGACCCAGTACTTC. This encodes CASSLSGRGDRETQYF.

V usage is TRBV5-4 and J usage is TRBJ1-2; 8 nucleotides line up with TRBD1. Germline V gene lookup returns CDR1 SGHNT and CDR2 YYREEE (reference sequence). This CDR3 spans 14 amino acids. J lost 4 bases, V lost 0 bases, and 2 bases had no gene match. CDR3 coding DNA: TGTGCCAGCAGCTTGGCGGGACAGGTCTATGGCTACACCTTC. This sequence encodes CASSLAGQVYGYTF.

This clone was seen only once. This rearrangement joins TRBV6-6 to TRBJ1-4; TRBD1 matches at 12 bases. The CDR3 is 16 residues long. With V trimmed by 6 bases and J by 7 bases, 9 bases remained unmatched. Germline V gives CDR1 MNHNY, CDR2 SVGAGI (reference sequence). DNA for the CDR3: TGTGCCAGCAGCCCGGGACAGGGGGCGCCGGGTGAAAAACTGTTTTTT. It translates to CASSPGQGAPGEKLFF.

This clone appeared once. V is TRBV7-2 and J is TRBJ1-2, with D possibly being TRBD1 (6 bases). Trimming shortened V by 1 base and J by 8 bases, and 14 bases separated the two germline ends. Germline V CDR1 and CDR2: SGHTA, FQGNSA. The CDR3 covers 14 residues. CDR3 protein: CASSLDAQGWGYTF. CDR3 coding DNA: TGTGCCAGCAGCTTAGACGCACAGGGCTGGGGCTACACCTTC.

This chain uses TRBV5-4 with TRBJ1-6; 8 bases fit TRBD1. With 4 bases clipped from V and 7 bases from J, the junction kept 7 bases outside the gene matches. This CDR3 has 15 amino acids. CDR1 SGHNT and CDR2 YYREEE come from the germline V gene (reference sequence). The CDR3 spells CASSARDRSNSPLHF. CDR3 sequence (DNA): TGTGCCAGCAGCGCCCGGGACAGGTCGAATTCACCCCTCCACTTT. The full variable domain, in which reference TRBV5-4 and TRBJ1-6 provide the parts outside the CDR3, is ETGVTQSPTHLIKTRGQQVTLRCSSQSGHNTVSWYQQALGQGPQFIFQYYREEENGRGNFPPRFSGLQFPNYSSELNVNALELDDSALYLCASSARDRSNSPLHFGNGTRLTVT.

In its sample, this clone was seen once. The V call is TRBV11-3, the J call TRBJ2-7; D perhaps matches TRBD2 (5 bases). V was trimmed by 6 bases and J by 4 bases, leaving 13 bases between them. Germline CDR1 SGHNT, CDR2 YENEEA. The CDR3 covers 13 residues. The CDR3 DNA sequence: TGTGCCAGCAGGGAGAAAGCGGAGTACGAGCAGTACTTC. Translation: CASREKAEYEQYF.

On this clone itself: Additional DNA sequences in this sample encode the identical CDR3. V is TRBV5-1 and J is TRBJ2-7; maybe TRBD2 (5 bases). CDR3 length: 13 residues. Trimming left V 0 bases short and J 4 bases short, with 8 bases between. Germline V lookup: CDR1 SGHRS, CDR2 YFSETQ. In DNA, the CDR3 is TGCGCCAGCAGCTTGGTAGGAGGTTACGAGCAGTACTTC. This codes for CASSLVGGYEQYF.